The rows below give T cell receptor beta chains drawn from one sample of a study of blood T cell repertoires in COVID-19. Sequencing used immunoSEQ multiplex PCR; TCRdb keeps in-frame clones, though not all of them. This sample yields 380,000 or so clones, of which roughly 86% are seen a single time; 1.3% belongs to the top ten. Source material: PBMCs or T cells enriched from blood (not recorded which). These TCRs come from a man aged 30 to 45 who had recovered from COVID-19. Each CDR3 is given with its conserved first and last residue. A D gene is named only where the DNA matches it firmly. Rows may omit the clone size; those that give it use once, few, many or a size class.

clone size	V gene	D gene	J gene	CDR3 protein	CDR3 DNA
.	TRBV30	TRBD1	TRBJ2-7	CAWITGGSSYEQYF	TGTGCCTGGATTACAGGGGGCAGCTCCTACGAGCAGTACTTC
.	TRBV21-1	.	TRBJ1-1	CASSRTRGRGTEAFF	TGTGCCAGCAGCCGAACGAGGGGGCGCGGCACTGAAGCTTTCTTT
.	TRBV19	TRBD2	TRBJ2-1	CASSIRGLAGAYNEQFF	TGTGCCAGTAGTATAAGGGGACTAGCGGGGGCCTACAATGAGCAGTTCTTC
.	TRBV12-5	.	TRBJ1-1	CASGFWLFGGGTEAFF	TGTGCTAGTGGTTTCTGGCTGTTCGGAGGCGGCACTGAAGCTTTCTTT
once	TRBV6-5	.	TRBJ1-4	CASSLGQYNEKLFF	TGTGCCAGCAGCCTCGGACAGTATAATGAAAAACTGTTTTTT
.	TRBV6-5	.	TRBJ1-1	CASSYLGGNTEAFF	TGTGCCAGCAGTTACTTGGGAGGGAACACTGAAGCTTTCTTT
.	TRBV10-2	TRBD1	TRBJ2-7	CASSKQGLTYEQYF	TGCGCCAGCAGTAAACAGGGGTTGACCTACGAGCAGTACTTC
.	TRBV9	.	TRBJ1-1	CATLRKGGREDTEAFF	TGTGCCACCCTTAGAAAAGGGGGTCGGGAGGACACTGAAGCTTTCTTT
once	TRBV3-1/TRBV3-2	TRBD1	TRBJ1-6	CASSQEGQGFNSPLHF	TGTGCCAGCAGCCAAGAAGGACAGGGCTTCAATTCACCCCTCCACTTT
.	TRBV30	.	TRBJ1-3	CAWSPPMGGFSGNTIYF	TGTGCCTGGAGCCCTCCAATGGGGGGGTTCTCTGGAAACACCATATATTTT
once	TRBV6-5	TRBD1	TRBJ1-2	CASSPYRGSVGYTF	TGTGCCAGCAGTCCCTACAGGGGGTCTGTTGGCTACACCTTC
.	TRBV21-1	.	TRBJ1-6	CASSFHPGLGSSYNSPLHF	TGTGCCAGCAGCTTTCACCCGGGCCTAGGGAGCTCCTATAATTCACCCCTCCACTTT
.	TRBV5-5	.	TRBJ1-2	CASSLEQHNYGYTF	TGTGCCAGCAGCTTGGAACAGCATAACTATGGCTACACCTTC
.	TRBV19	.	TRBJ1-1	CASSILTEPLLNTEAFF	TGTGCCAGTAGTATTCTGACGGAGCCGTTACTAAACACTGAAGCTTTCTTT